This passage covers 3 T cell receptor beta chains from one sample sequenced in a study of shared clonotypes between healthy human individuals. Profiled with immunoSEQ multiplex PCR; TCRdb holds only in-frame clones, not every one. The sample contains 1.5 million to 1.9 million clones, approximately 98% of which appear only once. The material sequenced was naive CD4+ T cells sorted from blood. The subset: CD45RA+ positively selected. Receptor source: a man aged 30 to 45 in good health.

The chain couples TRBV7-3 to TRBJ1-4, with 8 bases matching TRBD1. Germline-derived CDR1 and CDR2 are SGHTA and FQGTGA. V lost 5 bases and J lost 8; bases outside the gene matches: 13. This CDR3 is 16 amino acids long. CDR3 in DNA: TGTGCCAGCAGCCACTCCCGGACAGGGCCCGGCGAAAAACTGTTTTTT. Translated, it gives CASSHSRTGPGEKLFF. Full variable domain (remainder filled in from reference TRBV7-3 and TRBJ1-4): GAGVSQTPSNKVTEKGKYVELRCDPISGHTALYWYRQSLGQGPEFLIYFQGTGAADDSGLPNDRFFAVRPEGSVSTLKIQRTERGDSAVYLCASSHSRTGPGEKLFFGSGTQLSVL.

The chain employs TRBV27 and TRBJ2-7; 7 bases match TRBD1. Per germline, CDR1 MNHEY and CDR2 SMNVEV (reference sequence). The V and J ends lost 6 bases and 0 bases, in that order; junction bases with no gene match: 5. This CDR3 comprises 14 residues. The CDR3 DNA reads as TGTGCCAGCAGCCAGGGGGACGCCTCCTACGAGCAGTACTTC. It translates to CASSQGDASYEQYF.

J is TRBJ2-3 and V is TRBV5-4; 10 bases are shared with TRBD2. Germline lookup yields CDR1 SGHNT and CDR2 YYREEE (reference sequence). The CDR3 has 18 residues. J gave up 0 bases and V 5 bases, and 12 bases lay outside the gene matches. The CDR3 reads CASRGGSGRGPSTDTQYF. DNA of the CDR3: TGTGCCAGCAGGGGCGGGAGCGGGAGGGGACCCAGCACAGATACGCAGTATTTT.